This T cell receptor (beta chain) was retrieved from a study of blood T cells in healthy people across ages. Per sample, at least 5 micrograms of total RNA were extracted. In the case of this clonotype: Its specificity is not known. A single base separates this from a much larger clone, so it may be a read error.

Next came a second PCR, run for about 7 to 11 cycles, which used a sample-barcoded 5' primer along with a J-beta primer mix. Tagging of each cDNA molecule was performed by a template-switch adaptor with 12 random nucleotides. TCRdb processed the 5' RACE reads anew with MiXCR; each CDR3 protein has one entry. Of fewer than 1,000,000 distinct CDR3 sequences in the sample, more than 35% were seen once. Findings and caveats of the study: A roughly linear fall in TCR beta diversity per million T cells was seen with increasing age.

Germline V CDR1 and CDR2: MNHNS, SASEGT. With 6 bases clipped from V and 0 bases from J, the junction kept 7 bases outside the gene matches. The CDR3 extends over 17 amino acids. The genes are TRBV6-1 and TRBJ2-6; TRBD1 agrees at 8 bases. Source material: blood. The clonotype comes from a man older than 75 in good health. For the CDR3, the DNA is TGTGCCAGCAGCGGGGGACAGGCATCCTCTGGGGCCAACGTCCTGACTTTC. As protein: CASSGGQASSGANVLTF.